One and the same sample provided the 30 T cell receptor beta chains below, sequenced in a study of T cells in localized non-small cell lung cancer. The method was immunoSEQ multiplex PCR; TCRdb's version includes in-frame clones alone and lacks a portion of them. The sample shows 45,000 to 55,000 clones, roughly 80% of them seen only once. The specimen comprised peripheral blood, sampled before any cancer treatment. These receptors all stem from a man aged 40-75 years with stage I squamous cell lung carcinoma.

The rearrangement uses TRBV7-9 and TRBJ2-2; the match to TRBD2 covers 9 bases. Per the germline V gene, CDR1 is SEHNR and CDR2 is FQNEAQ (reference sequence). The J segment lost 13 bases and the V segment lost 6 bases, leaving 15 bases of the junction unmatched. CDR3 length: 15 amino acids. The CDR3 sequence is CASSSQLAGGSALFF. The CDR3 DNA is TGTGCCAGCAGTTCCCAACTAGCGGGTGGTTCTGCGCTGTTTTTT.

The V and J genes are TRBV7-9 and TRBJ1-3, with D uncertain. The germline gives CDR1 SEHNR, CDR2 FQNEAQ (reference sequence). V lost 3 bases to trimming and J lost 7 bases, with 16 bases between them. The CDR3 spans 15 residues. The CDR3 DNA follows: TGTGCCAGCAGCTTGGCCCCGGGAGGGCTGAACACCATATATTTT. Translation gives CASSLAPGGLNTIYF.

The chain has TRBV5-1 and TRBJ2-1, with 7 bases identical to TRBD2. V dropped 3 bases and J dropped 10; count of bases not matched to a gene: 4. The germline gives CDR1 SGHRS, CDR2 YFSETQ. The CDR3 loop spans 12 amino acids. The CDR3 nucleotides are TGCGCCAGCAGCTCGGGACTACAGGAGCAGTTCTTC. It specifies CASSSGLQEQFF.

V usage is TRBV7-2 and J usage is TRBJ2-3; D call uncertain. The germline V gene encodes CDR1 SGHTA and CDR2 FQGNSA. The V end was cut by 4 bases, the J end by 6 bases, with 8 bases between. This CDR3 is built from 12 residues. CDR3 sequence: CASSYLRDTQYF. In DNA form, the CDR3 reads TGTGCCAGCAGCTACCTCCGGGATACGCAGTATTTT.

For this clone: The junction departs from the called germline gene at one end, perhaps through a read error. This rearrangement joins TRBV7-7 to TRBJ2-7; either TRBD1 or TRBD2 may fit D (5 bases each). CDR1 is SSHAT and CDR2 is FNYEAQ in the germline V gene (reference sequence). The CDR3 loop spans 13 amino acids. CDR3 in amino acids: CASSKDEGSEQYF. CDR3 DNA sequence: TGTGCTAGCAGCAAAGACGAGGGGAGTGAGCAGTACTTC.

CDR3 region: CAISESGDSSYNEQFF. CDR3 nucleotides: TGTGCCATCAGTGAATCAGGGGACAGCTCCTACAATGAGCAGTTCTTC. The chain carries TRBV10-3 and TRBJ2-1; 7 bases map to TRBD1. The CDR3 contains 16 residues. Germline V CDR1 and CDR2: ENHRY, SYGVKD. The J segment lost 0 bases and the V segment lost 3 bases, leaving 5 bases of the junction unmatched.

The chain recombines TRBV7-2 with TRBJ2-3; no definite D call. CDR1 SGHTA and CDR2 FQGNSA come from the germline V gene. The CDR3 is 15 amino acids. Trimming took off 1 base at V and 0 bases at J, with 8 bases between the two ends. The CDR3, as DNA: TGTGCCAGCAGCTTAGAACCCCATAGCACAGATACGCAGTATTTT. Translated: CASSLEPHSTDTQYF.

The chain employs TRBV5-4 and TRBJ2-5; maybe TRBD1 (5 bases). The CDR3 runs 15 residues. V was cut by 5 bases and J by 2 bases, with 16 bases left in between. CDR1 is SGHNT, CDR2 YYREEE, per germline (reference sequence). The CDR3 region has the DNA TGTGCCAGCAGGGCGGACACAGGCGAACAAGAGACCCAGTACTTC. This sequence encodes CASRADTGEQETQYF.

The chain joins TRBV11-3 to TRBJ2-7, with 8 bases aligning to TRBD2. This CDR3 has 15 amino acids. From germline, CDR1 is SGHNT and CDR2 YENEEA. With V trimmed by 1 base and J by 1 base, 3 bases remained unmatched. The CDR3 protein is CASSLAGGRSYEQYF. CDR3 coding DNA: TGTGCCAGCAGCTTAGCGGGGGGGAGATCCTACGAGCAGTACTTC. Based on the CDR3 plus reference TRBV11-3 and TRBJ2-7, the full variable domain is EAGVVQSPRYKIIEKKQPVAFWCNPISGHNTLYWYLQNLGQGPELLIRYENEEAVDDSQLPKDRFSAERLKGVDSTLKIQPAELGDSAVYLCASSLAGGRSYEQYFGPGTRLTVT.

This clone was seen once. The chain joins TRBV6-6 to TRBJ2-3; D not resolved. CDR1 MNHNY and CDR2 SVGAGI come from the germline V gene (reference sequence). This CDR3 has 13 amino acids. V lost 6 bases to trimming and J lost 6 bases, with 13 bases between them. CDR3 DNA: TGTGCCAGCAGCCTGGGCGTGGGGGATACGCAGTATTTT. Translating gives CASSLGVGDTQYF.

The chain joins TRBV25-1 to TRBJ2-2; D is uncertain. The CDR3 sequence is 12 residues long. Per germline, CDR1 MGHDK and CDR2 SYGVNS. Trimming cost V 2 bases and J 5 bases, with 3 bases left between them. The CDR3 here is CASSEGTGELFF. DNA for the CDR3: TGTGCCAGCAGTGAAGGAACCGGGGAGCTGTTTTTT.

The gene calls are TRBV19 and TRBJ1-2; 9 bases are shared with TRBD1. This CDR3 is built from 13 residues. CDR1 and CDR2 from the germline V gene are LNHDA and SQIVND (reference sequence). Trimming removed 9 bases from V and 8 bases from J; junction bases left unmatched: 10. The CDR3 region has the DNA TGTGCCAGCGTACAGGGGGCCTCCAGGGGCTACACCTTC. Translation: CASVQGASRGYTF.

The V call is TRBV7-2, the J call TRBJ2-5; D is unclear. The CDR3 runs to 12 residues. Germline-derived CDR1 and CDR2 are SGHTA and FQGNSA. V was pared by 1 base and J by 6 bases, with 6 bases between. The CDR3 coding sequence is TGTGCCAGCAGCTTAGACCCGAAGACCCAGTACTTC. It encodes CASSLDPKTQYF. The variable domain in full, completed from reference TRBV7-2 and TRBJ2-5, reads GAGVSQSPSNKVTEKGKDVELRCDPISGHTALYWYRQSLGQGLEFLIYFQGNSAPDKSGLPSDRFSAERTGGSVSTLTIQRTQQEDSAVYLCASSLDPKTQYFGPGTRLLVL.

This clone was seen only once. The chain couples TRBV6-6 to TRBJ2-5; 9 bases fit TRBD2. The CDR3 is made up of 14 amino acids. CDR1 and CDR2 (germline): MNHNY, SVGAGI (reference sequence). V was pared by 7 bases and J by 0 bases, with 3 bases of the junction left unmatched. Written as DNA, the CDR3 is TGTGCCAGCAAGGTAGCGGGGGACCAAGAGACCCAGTACTTC. It yields the protein CASKVAGDQETQYF.

This rearrangement joins TRBV10-3 to TRBJ2-7; D is ambiguous. V gave up 0 bases and J gave up 6 bases, with 6 bases separating them. Germline V gene data show CDR1 as ENHRY and CDR2 as SYGVKD. CDR3 size: 12 residues. The CDR3: CAISESHLEQYF. CDR3 nucleotide sequence: TGTGCCATCAGTGAGTCGCACCTCGAGCAGTACTTC.

The V and J genes are TRBV5-8 and TRBJ1-2; 7 bases fit TRBD1. The V gene end was trimmed by 0 bases and the J gene end by 4 bases; junction bases not matched to a gene: 3. CDR3 length: 14 residues. Germline V lookup: CDR1 SGHTS, CDR2 YDEGEE. CDR3 sequence reads: CASSLDRGPYGYTF. CDR3 sequence (DNA): TGTGCCAGCAGCTTGGACAGGGGACCCTATGGCTACACCTTC. Combining the CDR3 with reference TRBV5-8 and TRBJ1-2 gives the whole variable domain EAGVTQSPTHLIKTRGQQATLRCSPISGHTSVYWYQQALGLGLQFLLWYDEGEERNRGNFPPRFSGRQFPNYSSELNVNALELEDSALYLCASSLDRGPYGYTFGSGTRLTVV.

The genes are TRBV29-1 and TRBJ2-5; a possible D gene is TRBD2 (6 bases). This CDR3 is built from 13 residues. Germline CDR1 and CDR2: SQVTM and ANQGSEA. V lost 4 bases and J lost 2, with 11 bases in between. The CDR3 DNA sequence: TGCAGCGTTGTTCGGGAGCCTCAAGAGACCCAGTACTTC. It encodes CSVVREPQETQYF.

The chain has TRBV6-1 and TRBJ2-1; D perhaps matches TRBD2 (7 bases). V was shortened by 10 bases and J by 0 bases, with 16 bases between the two germline ends. Germline V CDR1 and CDR2: MNHNS, SASEGT. The CDR3 extends over 15 amino acids. The CDR3 DNA reads TGTGCCACCTTATTAGGGGGGGGCTCCTACAATGAGCAGTTCTTC. This gives the protein CATLLGGGSYNEQFF.

The gene calls are TRBV6-5 and TRBJ1-6; a possible D gene is TRBD1 (5 bases). V was trimmed by 2 bases and J by 10 bases, leaving 15 bases between them. The CDR3 spans 15 residues. Germline CDR1 is MNHEY and CDR2 is SVGAGI. The DNA for the CDR3 is TGTGCCAGCAGTTACGAGCGGGGCTTTTACTCACCCCTCCACTTT. Its protein product is CASSYERGFYSPLHF.

This sequence joins TRBV6-5 and TRBJ1-5; D perhaps matches TRBD1 (6 bases). Between the trimmed V and J ends, which lost 6 bases and 3 bases, there was a span of 12 bases. Germline assignment: CDR1 MNHEY and CDR2 SVGAGI. The CDR3 spans 14 residues. As DNA, the CDR3 is TGTGCCAGCAGGGCCGGGACAACCAATCAGCCCCAGCATTTT. Its translation is CASRAGTTNQPQHF.

This chain uses TRBV9 with TRBJ1-2; D is unclear. The CDR3 spans 12 residues. From germline, CDR1 is SGDLS and CDR2 YYNGEE. Trimming left V 0 bases short and J 0 bases short, with 0 bases between. As DNA, the CDR3 is TGTGCCAGCAGCGTAGCTAACTATGGCTACACCTTC. Protein: CASSVANYGYTF.

V gene TRBV2 combines with J gene TRBJ2-7, with 7 positions matching TRBD1. The V gene end was trimmed by 4 bases and the J gene end by 5 bases; junction bases not matched to a gene: 2. The CDR3 is 12 residues long. Germline CDR1 reads SNHLY; CDR2 reads FYNNEI. The CDR3 reads CASSVDRDEQYF. Here the CDR3 DNA reads TGTGCCAGCAGTGTAGACAGGGACGAGCAGTACTTC.

V and J are TRBV6-6 and TRBJ1-2; D possibly corresponds to TRBD1 (6 bases). The CDR3 runs 12 residues. In germline, CDR1 is MNHNY, CDR2 SVGAGI (reference sequence). Trimming left V 8 bases short and J 5 bases short, with 12 bases between. This CDR3 is CASWEGVYGYTF. The CDR3 DNA is TGTGCCAGCTGGGAGGGGGTTTATGGCTACACCTTC.

This clone was found a few times. This rearrangement joins TRBV30 to TRBJ2-4, with TRBD1 matching 8 bases. This CDR3 is built from 13 residues. Unmatched junction bases numbered 3, after V lost 3 bases and J lost 5 bases. CDR1 and CDR2 (germline): GTSNPN, SVGIG (reference sequence). CDR3 coding DNA: TGTGCCTGGAGCCGGACAGGGCAAAACATTCAGTACTTC. Protein sequence: CAWSRTGQNIQYF.

The chain employs TRBV5-1 and TRBJ2-5, with TRBD1 identical over 9 bases. Germline V gene data show CDR1 as SGHRS and CDR2 as YFSETQ. This CDR3 contains 14 residues. V gave up 4 bases and J gave up 4 bases; unmatched junction bases: 5. In DNA, the CDR3 is TGCGCCAGCAGCCGAGGACAGGGGTCAGAGACCCAGTACTTC. Protein: CASSRGQGSETQYF.

The chain employs TRBV11-1 and TRBJ2-5, with TRBD1 matching 7 bases. Unmatched junction bases numbered 1, after V lost 3 bases and J lost 0 bases. The CDR3 consists of 14 residues. CDR1 and CDR2 from the germline V gene are SGHAT and FQDESV (reference sequence). This chain's CDR3 is CASSLDRYQETQYF. In DNA, the CDR3 is TGTGCCAGCAGCTTGGACAGGTACCAAGAGACCCAGTACTTC.

This chain uses TRBV19 with TRBJ2-6, with 9 bases lining up with TRBD1. Unmatched junction bases numbered 1, after V lost 5 bases and J lost 2 bases. CDR1 and CDR2 from the germline V gene are LNHDA and SQIVND (reference sequence). This CDR3 has 15 amino acids. For the CDR3, the DNA is TGTGCCAGTAGTGGGACAGGGACTGGGGCCAACGTCCTGACTTTC. This sequence encodes CASSGTGTGANVLTF.

The chain carries TRBV4-1 and TRBJ1-3; no reliable D call. V dropped 8 bases and J dropped 0 bases, with 11 bases sitting between them. The germline V gene encodes CDR1 MGHRA and CDR2 YSYEKL. The CDR3 is 14 amino acids. The CDR3 loop reads CASRPTSSGNTIYF. CDR3 DNA sequence: TGCGCCAGCCGCCCGACAAGCTCTGGAAACACCATATATTTT.

The CDR3 loop reads CASSMGQGASGYTF. The CDR3 DNA reads TGTGCCAGCTCAATGGGACAGGGGGCTAGTGGCTACACCTTC. The V gene is TRBV18, the J gene TRBJ1-2; TRBD1 agrees at 12 bases. The CDR3 totals 14 residues. V lost 5 bases and J lost 7; bases outside the gene matches: 5. Germline V gene sequence: CDR1 KGHSH, CDR2 LQKENI.

The chain carries TRBV12-5 and TRBJ1-1; 9 bases are a match to TRBD1. The ends lost 6 bases at V and 1 base at J; junction bases unmatched: 12. The CDR3 extends over 17 amino acids. Germline CDR1 and CDR2: LGHNT and FRNRAP. The CDR3 bases are TGTGCTAGTGGCTCCGACAGGGGGTTCGCGGGGAACACTGAAGCTTTCTTT. It codes for CASGSDRGFAGNTEAFF.